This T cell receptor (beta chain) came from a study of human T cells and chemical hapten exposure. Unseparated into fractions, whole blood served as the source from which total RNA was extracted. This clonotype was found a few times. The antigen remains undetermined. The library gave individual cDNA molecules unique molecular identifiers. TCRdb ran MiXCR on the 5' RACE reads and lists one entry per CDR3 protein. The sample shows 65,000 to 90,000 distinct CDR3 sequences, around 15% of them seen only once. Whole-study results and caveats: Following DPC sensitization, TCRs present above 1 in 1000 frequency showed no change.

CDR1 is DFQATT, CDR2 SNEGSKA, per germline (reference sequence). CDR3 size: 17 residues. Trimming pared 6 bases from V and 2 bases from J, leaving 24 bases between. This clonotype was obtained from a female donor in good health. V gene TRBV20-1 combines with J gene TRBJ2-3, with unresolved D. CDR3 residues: CSASFPRSSRTTDTQYF. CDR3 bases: TGCAGTGCCTCCTTCCCCCGGTCCAGCAGAACCACAGATACGCAGTATTTT.